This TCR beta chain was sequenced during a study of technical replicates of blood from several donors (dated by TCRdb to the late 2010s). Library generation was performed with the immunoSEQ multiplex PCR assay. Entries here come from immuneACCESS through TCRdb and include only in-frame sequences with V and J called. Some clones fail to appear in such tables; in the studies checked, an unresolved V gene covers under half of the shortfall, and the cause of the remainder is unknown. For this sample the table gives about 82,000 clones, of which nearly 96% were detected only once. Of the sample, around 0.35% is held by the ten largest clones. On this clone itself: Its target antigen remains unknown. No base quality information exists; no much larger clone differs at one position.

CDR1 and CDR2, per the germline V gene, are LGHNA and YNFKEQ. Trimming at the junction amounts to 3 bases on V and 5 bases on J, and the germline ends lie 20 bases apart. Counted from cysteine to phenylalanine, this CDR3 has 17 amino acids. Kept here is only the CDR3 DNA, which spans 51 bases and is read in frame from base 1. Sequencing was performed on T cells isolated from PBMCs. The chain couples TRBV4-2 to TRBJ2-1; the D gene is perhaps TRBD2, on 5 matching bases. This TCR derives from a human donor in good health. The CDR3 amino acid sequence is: CASSQLWETDRHNEQFF. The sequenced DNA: TGTGCCAGCAGCCAGCTTTGGGAGACCGATCGACACAATGAGCAGTTCTTC.